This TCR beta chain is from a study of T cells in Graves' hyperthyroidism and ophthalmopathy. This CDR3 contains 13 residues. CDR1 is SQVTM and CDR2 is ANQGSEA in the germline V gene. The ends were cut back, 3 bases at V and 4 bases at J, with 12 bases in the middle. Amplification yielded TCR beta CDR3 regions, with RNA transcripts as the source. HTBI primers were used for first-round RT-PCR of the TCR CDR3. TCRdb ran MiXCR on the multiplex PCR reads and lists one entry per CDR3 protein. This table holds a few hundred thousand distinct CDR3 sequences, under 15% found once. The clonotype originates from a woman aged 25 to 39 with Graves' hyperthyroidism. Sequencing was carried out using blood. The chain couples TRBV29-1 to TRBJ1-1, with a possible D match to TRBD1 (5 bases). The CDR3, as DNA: TGCAGCGTTGAGGTCAGGGCGAGCACTGAAGCTTTCTTT. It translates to CSVEVRASTEAFF.